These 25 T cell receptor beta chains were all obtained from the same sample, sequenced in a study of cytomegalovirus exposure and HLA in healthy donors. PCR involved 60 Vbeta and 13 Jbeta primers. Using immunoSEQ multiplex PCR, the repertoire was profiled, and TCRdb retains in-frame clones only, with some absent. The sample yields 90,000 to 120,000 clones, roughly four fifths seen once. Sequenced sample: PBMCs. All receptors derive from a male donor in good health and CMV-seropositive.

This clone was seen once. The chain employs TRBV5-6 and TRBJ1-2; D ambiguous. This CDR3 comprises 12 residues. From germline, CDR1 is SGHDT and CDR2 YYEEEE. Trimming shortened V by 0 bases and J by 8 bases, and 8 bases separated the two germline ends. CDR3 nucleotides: TGTGCCAGCAGCTTGGGCCTCCAGGGCTACACCTTC. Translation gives CASSLGLQGYTF.

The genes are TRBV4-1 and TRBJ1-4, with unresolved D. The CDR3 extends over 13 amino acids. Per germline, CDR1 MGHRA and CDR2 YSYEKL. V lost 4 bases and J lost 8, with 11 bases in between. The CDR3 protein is CASSLGDTEKLFF. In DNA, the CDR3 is TGCGCCAGCAGCCTCGGGGATACCGAAAAACTGTTTTTT.

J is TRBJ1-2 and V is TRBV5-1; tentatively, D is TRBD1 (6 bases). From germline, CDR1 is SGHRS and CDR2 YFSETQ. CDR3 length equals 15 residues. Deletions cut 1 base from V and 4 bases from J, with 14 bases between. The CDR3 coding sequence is TGCGCCAGCAGCTTGTTTGGCAGGGGAGCCTATGGCTACACCTTC. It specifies CASSLFGRGAYGYTF.

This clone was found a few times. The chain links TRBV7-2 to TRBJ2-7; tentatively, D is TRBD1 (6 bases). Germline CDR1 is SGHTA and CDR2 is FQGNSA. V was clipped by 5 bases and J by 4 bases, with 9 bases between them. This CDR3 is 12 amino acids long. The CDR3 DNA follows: TGTGCCAGCAGCCAGACAGGTTACGAGCAGTACTTC. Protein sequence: CASSQTGYEQYF. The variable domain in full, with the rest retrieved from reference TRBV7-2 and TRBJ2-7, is GAGVSQSPSNKVTEKGKDVELRCDPISGHTALYWYRQSLGQGLEFLIYFQGNSAPDKSGLPSDRFSAERTGGSVSTLTIQRTQQEDSAVYLCASSQTGYEQYFGPGTRLTVT.

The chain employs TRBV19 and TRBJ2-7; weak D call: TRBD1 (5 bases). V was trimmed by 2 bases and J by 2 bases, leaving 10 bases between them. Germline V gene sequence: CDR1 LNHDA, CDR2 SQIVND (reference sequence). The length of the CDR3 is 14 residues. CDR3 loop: CASSIRTRTYEQYF. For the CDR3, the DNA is TGTGCCAGTAGTATAAGGACACGGACCTACGAGCAGTACTTC. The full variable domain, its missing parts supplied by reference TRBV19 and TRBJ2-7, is DGGITQSPKYLFRKEGQNVTLSCEQNLNHDAMYWYRQDPGQGLRLIYYSQIVNDFQKGDIAEGYSVSREKKESFPLTVTSAQKNPTAFYLCASSIRTRTYEQYFGPGTRLTVT.

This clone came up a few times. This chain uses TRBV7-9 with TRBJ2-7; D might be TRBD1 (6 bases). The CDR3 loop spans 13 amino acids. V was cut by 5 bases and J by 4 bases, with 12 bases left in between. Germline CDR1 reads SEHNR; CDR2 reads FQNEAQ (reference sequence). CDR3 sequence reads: CASSHSQGYEQYF. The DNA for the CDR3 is TGTGCCAGCAGCCACTCTCAGGGGTACGAGCAGTACTTC.

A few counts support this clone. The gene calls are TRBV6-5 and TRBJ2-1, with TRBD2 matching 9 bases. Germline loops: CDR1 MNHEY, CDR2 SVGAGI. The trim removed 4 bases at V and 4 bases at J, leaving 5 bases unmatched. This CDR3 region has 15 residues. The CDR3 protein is CASSLRLAGYNEQFF. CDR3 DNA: TGTGCCAGCAGTTTAAGGCTAGCGGGGTACAATGAGCAGTTCTTC.

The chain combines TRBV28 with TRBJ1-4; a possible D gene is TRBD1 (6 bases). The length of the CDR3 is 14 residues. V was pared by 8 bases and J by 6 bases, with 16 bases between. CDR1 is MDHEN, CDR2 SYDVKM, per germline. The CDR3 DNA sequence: TGTGCCAGCCAGCTGGGGCAGGGGTATGAAAAACTGTTTTTT. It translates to CASQLGQGYEKLFF.

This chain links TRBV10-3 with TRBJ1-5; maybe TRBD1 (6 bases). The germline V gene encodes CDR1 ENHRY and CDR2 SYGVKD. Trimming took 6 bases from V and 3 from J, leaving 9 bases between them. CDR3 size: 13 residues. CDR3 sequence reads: CAISSGDNQPQHF. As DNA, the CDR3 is TGTGCCATCAGCTCAGGGGACAATCAGCCCCAGCATTTT.

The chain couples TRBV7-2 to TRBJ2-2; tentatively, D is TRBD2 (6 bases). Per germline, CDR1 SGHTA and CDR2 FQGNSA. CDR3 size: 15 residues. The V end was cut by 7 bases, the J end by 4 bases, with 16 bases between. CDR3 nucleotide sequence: TGTGCCAGCACCCTAGCGATAGGAGGCACCGGGGAGCTGTTTTTT. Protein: CASTLAIGGTGELFF.

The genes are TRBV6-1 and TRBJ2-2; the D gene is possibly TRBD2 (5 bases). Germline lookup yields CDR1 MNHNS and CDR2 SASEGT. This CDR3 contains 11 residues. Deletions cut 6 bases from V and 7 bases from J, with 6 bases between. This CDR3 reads CASSEGGELFF. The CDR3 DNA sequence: TGTGCCAGCAGCGAGGGCGGGGAGCTGTTTTTT.

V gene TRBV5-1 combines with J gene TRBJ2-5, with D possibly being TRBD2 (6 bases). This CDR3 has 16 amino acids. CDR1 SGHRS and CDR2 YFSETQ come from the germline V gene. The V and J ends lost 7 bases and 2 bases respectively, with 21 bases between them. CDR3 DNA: TGCGCCAGCGACCTCCTTTCGGGAGCCGATCAAGAGACCCAGTACTTC. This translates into CASDLLSGADQETQYF.

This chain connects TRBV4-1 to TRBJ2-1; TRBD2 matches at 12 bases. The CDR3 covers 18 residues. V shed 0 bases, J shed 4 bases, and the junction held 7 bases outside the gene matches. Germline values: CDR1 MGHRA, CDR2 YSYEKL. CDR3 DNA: TGCGCCAGCAGCCAAGATAGCGCTAGCGGGGGGGGATACAATGAGCAGTTCTTC. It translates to CASSQDSASGGGYNEQFF.

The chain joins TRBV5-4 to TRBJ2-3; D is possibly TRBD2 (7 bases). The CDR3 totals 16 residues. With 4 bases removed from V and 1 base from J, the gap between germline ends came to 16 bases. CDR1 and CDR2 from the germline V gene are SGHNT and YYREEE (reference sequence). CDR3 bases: TGTGCCAGCAGCCTAAGGGGGGGTTTTGGCACAGATACGCAGTATTTT. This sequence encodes CASSLRGGFGTDTQYF.

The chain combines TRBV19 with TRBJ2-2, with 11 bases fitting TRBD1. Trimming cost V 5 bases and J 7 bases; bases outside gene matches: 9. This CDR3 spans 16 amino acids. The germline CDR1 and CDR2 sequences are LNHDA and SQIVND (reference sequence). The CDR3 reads CASSARDRGFSGELFF. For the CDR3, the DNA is TGTGCCAGTAGTGCCCGGGACAGGGGGTTTAGCGGGGAGCTGTTTTTT. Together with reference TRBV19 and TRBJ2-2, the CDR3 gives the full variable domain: DGGITQSPKYLFRKEGQNVTLSCEQNLNHDAMYWYRQDPGQGLRLIYYSQIVNDFQKGDIAEGYSVSREKKESFPLTVTSAQKNPTAFYLCASSARDRGFSGELFFGEGSRLTVL.

This CDR3 reads CASTPDRGVLDEQFF. DNA for the CDR3: TGTGCCAGCACCCCTGACAGGGGGGTTTTAGATGAGCAGTTCTTC. The chain joins TRBV28 to TRBJ2-1, with TRBD1 identical over 9 bases. Germline V gene sequence: CDR1 MDHEN, CDR2 SYDVKM. V trimming: 7 bases; J trimming: 8 bases; junction bases outside the gene matches: 12. The CDR3 has 15 amino acids.

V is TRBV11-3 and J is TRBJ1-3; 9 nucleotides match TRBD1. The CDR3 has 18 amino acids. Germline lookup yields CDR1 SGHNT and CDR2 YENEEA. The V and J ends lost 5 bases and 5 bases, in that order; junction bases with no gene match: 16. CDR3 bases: TGTGCCAGCAGCCTTTGGGGAACCGGGACAGGGTCAAGAAACACCATATATTTT. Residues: CASSLWGTGTGSRNTIYF.

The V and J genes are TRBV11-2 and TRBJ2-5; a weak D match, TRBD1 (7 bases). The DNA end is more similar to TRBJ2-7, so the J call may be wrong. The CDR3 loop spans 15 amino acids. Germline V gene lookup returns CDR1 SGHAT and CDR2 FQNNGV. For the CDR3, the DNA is TGTGCCAGCAGCAGTTTAAGGGGGCGGGGAGGCGAGCAGTACTTC. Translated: CASSSLRGRGGEQYF.

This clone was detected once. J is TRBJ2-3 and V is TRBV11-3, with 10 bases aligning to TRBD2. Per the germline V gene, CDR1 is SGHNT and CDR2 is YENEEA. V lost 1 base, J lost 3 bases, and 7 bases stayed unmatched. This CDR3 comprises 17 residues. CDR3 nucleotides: TGTGCCAGCAGCTTAGGCGGTGGGACTAGCGTTACAGATACGCAGTATTTT. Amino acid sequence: CASSLGGGTSVTDTQYF.

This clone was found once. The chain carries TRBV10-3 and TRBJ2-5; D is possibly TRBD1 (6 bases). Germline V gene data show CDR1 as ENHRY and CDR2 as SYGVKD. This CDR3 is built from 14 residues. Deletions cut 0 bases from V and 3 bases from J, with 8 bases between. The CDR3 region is CAISESGTKETQYF. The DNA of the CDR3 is TGTGCCATCAGTGAGTCCGGGACAAAAGAGACCCAGTACTTC.

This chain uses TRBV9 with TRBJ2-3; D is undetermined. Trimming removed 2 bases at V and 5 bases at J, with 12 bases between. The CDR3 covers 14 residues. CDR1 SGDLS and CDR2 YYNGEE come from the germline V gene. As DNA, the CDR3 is TGTGCCAGCAGCGTCCGACTGTTGGGAGATACGCAGTATTTT. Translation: CASSVRLLGDTQYF.

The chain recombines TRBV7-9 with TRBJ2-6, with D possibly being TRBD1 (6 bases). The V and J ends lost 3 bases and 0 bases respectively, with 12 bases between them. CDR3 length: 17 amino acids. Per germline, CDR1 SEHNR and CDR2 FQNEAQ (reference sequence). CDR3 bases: TGTGCCAGCAGCTTCCCCGGACAGAGCTCTGGGGCCAACGTCCTGACTTTC. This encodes CASSFPGQSSGANVLTF.

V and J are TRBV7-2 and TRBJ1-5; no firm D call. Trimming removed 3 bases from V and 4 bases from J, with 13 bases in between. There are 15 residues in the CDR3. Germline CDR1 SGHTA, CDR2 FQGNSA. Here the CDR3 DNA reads TGTGCCAGCAGCTTCCCGGGAGCGGGGAATCAGCCCCAGCATTTT. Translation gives CASSFPGAGNQPQHF.

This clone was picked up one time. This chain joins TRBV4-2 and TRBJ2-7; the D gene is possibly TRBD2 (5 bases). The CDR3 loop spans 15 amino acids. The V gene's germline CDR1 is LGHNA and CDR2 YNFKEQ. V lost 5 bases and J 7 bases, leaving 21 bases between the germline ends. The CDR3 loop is CASSFQVRTPGEQYF. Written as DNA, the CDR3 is TGTGCCAGCAGCTTTCAAGTTCGGACCCCGGGGGAGCAGTACTTC.

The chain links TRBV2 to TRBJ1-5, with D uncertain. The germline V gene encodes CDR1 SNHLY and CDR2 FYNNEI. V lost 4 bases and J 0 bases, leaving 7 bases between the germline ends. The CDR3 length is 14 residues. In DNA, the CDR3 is TGTGCCAGCAGTGCCTCTTATAGCAATCAGCCCCAGCATTTT. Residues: CASSASYSNQPQHF.